A selection of T cell receptor beta chains follows, all from one sample in a study of cytomegalovirus exposure and HLA in healthy donors. Sequencing used immunoSEQ multiplex PCR; TCRdb keeps in-frame clones, though not all of them. Counted here are roughly 140,000 clones, roughly 84% occurring once; the ten biggest clones make up roughly 2.3%. Sequenced input: PBMCs. The receptor set was obtained from a woman under 30 in good health and CMV-seronegative. The CDR3 runs from the conserved cysteine through the conserved F or W. Fields, in order: V gene, J gene, clone size, D gene, CDR3 DNA, CDR3 protein. A D gene is named only where the DNA matches it firmly. Clone size is stated in some rows and not others, as once, few, many or a class when expanded.

TRBV6-5	TRBJ2-1	once	TRBD2	TGTGCCAGCAGTAACGGACTAGCAGGGGAGCAGTTCTTC	CASSNGLAGEQFF
TRBV2	TRBJ1-5	few	TRBD1	TGTGCCAGCAGAGGACAGGTCAATCAGCCCCAGCATTTT	CASRGQVNQPQHF
TRBV14	TRBJ2-3	NA	TRBD2	TGTGCCAGCAGCCCACTGCGACTAGCAGCCGGCACAGATACGCAGTATTTT	CASSPLRLAAGTDTQYF
TRBV5-1	TRBJ2-5	NA	TRBD1	TGCGCCAGCACCGCCAGACAGGGACAAGAGACCCAGTACTTC	CASTARQGQETQYF
TRBV7-6	TRBJ2-5	NA	TRBD1	TGTGCCAGCAGTCCAACTACAGGGGCGAGGACCCAGTACTTC	CASSPTTGARTQYF
TRBV18	TRBJ2-3	NA	TRBD1	TGTGCCAGCTCACCGACAGGGGGTTCAGATACGCAGTATTTT	CASSPTGGSDTQYF
TRBV9	TRBJ2-3	NA	NA	TGTGCCAGCAGCGCCGGGGACAACACAGATACGCAGTATTTT	CASSAGDNTDTQYF
TRBV9	TRBJ2-3	NA	NA	TGTGCCAGCAGCGTAGATTATCGGGGTAGCACAGATACGCAGTATTTT	CASSVDYRGSTDTQYF
TRBV4-3	TRBJ1-1	NA	NA	TGCGCCAGCAGCCAAGGGGTAGCGAACACTGAAGCTTTCTTT	CASSQGVANTEAFF
TRBV28	TRBJ2-7	NA	NA	TGTGCCAGCAGTGGGGGCGGGGGCAGTTACGAGCAGTACTTC	CASSGGGGSYEQYF
TRBV5-6	TRBJ2-3	NA	NA	TGTGCCAGCAGCCGGGGGTTAGGAACAGATACGCAGTATTTT	CASSRGLGTDTQYF
TRBV4-1	TRBJ2-1	NA	TRBD2	TGCGCCAGCAGCCAACCCCCCGAGGGAGGGCCGTACAATGAGCAGTTCTTC	CASSQPPEGGPYNEQFF
TRBV10-3	TRBJ1-2	once	NA	TGTGCCATCAGTGAGTCGACAGCTAACTATGGCTACACCTTC	CAISESTANYGYTF
TRBV7-2	TRBJ1-3	NA	NA	TGTGCCAGCAGTCCGTCACAGATCTCTGGAAACACCATATATTTT	CASSPSQISGNTIYF
TRBV20-1	TRBJ1-2	NA	NA	TGCAGTGGGAGTACTAACTATGGCTACACCTTC	CSGSTNYGYTF
TRBV4-2	TRBJ2-7	NA	TRBD1	TGTGCCAGCAGCCATTCCGGACAGGGTGTGTACGAGCAGTACTTC	CASSHSGQGVYEQYF
TRBV5-4	TRBJ2-5	NA	NA	TGTGCCAGCAGCTTGGTGAACAGGGTCGGGGAAGAGACCCAGTACTTC	CASSLVNRVGEETQYF
TRBV7-2	TRBJ2-1	NA	NA	TGTGCCAGCAGCTTAGCCGGAGGGAATGAGCAGTTCTTC	CASSLAGGNEQFF
TRBV11-3	TRBJ2-1	NA	NA	TGTGCCAGCAGCTTAGATGACGGGTTAGGGGCAGTCAATGAGCAGTTCTTC	CASSLDDGLGAVNEQFF
TRBV11-2	TRBJ1-2	NA	NA	TGTGCCAGCAGCCCCCCGACAGCCCCAAACTATGGCTACACCTTC	CASSPPTAPNYGYTF
TRBV6-5	TRBJ2-3	NA	NA	TGTGCCAGCAGGGAGGGGGGGGACACAGATACGCAGTATTTT	CASREGGDTDTQYF
TRBV7-2	TRBJ1-2	NA	TRBD1	TGTGCCAGCAGCGAGGACAGGGGCCACTATGGCTACACCTTC	CASSEDRGHYGYTF
TRBV7-2	TRBJ1-3	NA	NA	TGCGCCAGCAGCCACGCTAGCGGGATCATGACTGGAAACACCATATATTTT	CASSHASGIMTGNTIYF
TRBV29-1	TRBJ1-2	NA	TRBD1	TGCAGCGTCACAGGGGCGGGGGGCTACACCTTC	CSVTGAGGYTF
TRBV4-2	TRBJ2-5	few	NA	TGTGCCAGCAGCCAAGTACAACTAGTTGACGAGACCCAGTACTTC	CASSQVQLVDETQYF
TRBV30	TRBJ2-2	once	TRBD1	TGTGCCTGGAGCTCCAGGACAGGGTACACCGGGGAGCTGTTTTTT	CAWSSRTGYTGELFF
TRBV10-3	TRBJ1-5	NA	TRBD1	TGTGCCATCAGTCGAGGGACAGGGGGGATCAATCAGCCCCAGCATTTT	CAISRGTGGINQPQHF
TRBV4-2	TRBJ1-4	NA	NA	TGTGCCAGCAGCCAAGGGGCCGTGGGGGGTGAAAAACTGTTTTTT	CASSQGAVGGEKLFF
TRBV7-2	TRBJ1-6	NA	NA	TGTGCCAGCAGCAGGAGGAATTCACCCCTCCACTTT	CASSRRNSPLHF
TRBV11-2	TRBJ2-5	NA	TRBD2	TGTGCCAGCAGCTCCTTGCTAGCGGGGCAAGAGACCCAGTACTTC	CASSSLLAGQETQYF
TRBV11-3	TRBJ2-7	few	TRBD1	TGTGCCAGCAGCCGACAGGGGTCGGACGAGCAGTACTTC	CASSRQGSDEQYF
TRBV4-3	TRBJ2-7	NA	NA	TGCGCCAGCAGCCAAGTTTTAGGTGGAGGCTACGAGCAGTACTTC	CASSQVLGGGYEQYF
TRBV28	TRBJ1-5	NA	TRBD1	TGTGCCAGCAGTCCCGGACAGGGGGGGTCGGCCCAGCATTTT	CASSPGQGGSAQHF
TRBV28	TRBJ1-2	NA	NA	TGTGCCAGCAGTCCCGGACAGCTCTTGGCCTATGGCTACACCTTC	CASSPGQLLAYGYTF
TRBV28	TRBJ2-4	NA	NA	TGTGCCAGCAAGGACAGAAGAAACATTCAGTACTTC	CASKDRRNIQYF
TRBV5-1	TRBJ1-2	few	NA	TGCGCCAGCAGCTTGGGTGGCAGGGAATATGGCTACACCTTC	CASSLGGREYGYTF
TRBV28	TRBJ2-7	NA	TRBD1	TGTGCCAGCAGTTCCCCCGCGGACAGGTTCTCGGGCGAGCAGTACTTC	CASSSPADRFSGEQYF
TRBV7-3	TRBJ1-3	NA	NA	TGTGCCAGCAGTTCGGATGGGGGCTTTGGAAACACCATATATTTT	CASSSDGGFGNTIYF
TRBV7-2	TRBJ1-6	NA	TRBD1	TGTGCCAGCAGCTTGCGACAGGGGTATAATTCACCCCTCCACTTT	CASSLRQGYNSPLHF
TRBV28	TRBJ2-3	NA	TRBD2	TGTGCCAGCAGCCCAGGACTAGCAGCTAGCACAGATACGCAGTATTTT	CASSPGLAASTDTQYF
TRBV30	TRBJ1-6	NA	NA	TGTGCCTGGAGTGGGGCGGGCGGAAATAATTCACCCCTCCACTTT	CAWSGAGGNNSPLHF
TRBV30	TRBJ2-7	NA	NA	TGTGCCTGGAGTGTAGGAGGATTCCCCTACGAGCAGTACTTC	CAWSVGGFPYEQYF
TRBV28	TRBJ2-7	NA	NA	TGTGCCAGCACCCCCGAGGGGGACCTGAGCTCCTACGAGCAGTACTTC	CASTPEGDLSSYEQYF
TRBV2	TRBJ2-7	NA	TRBD2	TGTGCCGGTAGCGGGGGCTCCTCCTACGAGCAGTACTTC	CAGSGGSSYEQYF
TRBV6-5	TRBJ2-7	NA	TRBD1	TGTGCCAGCAGGCGTTGGGGACAGTCCTACGAGCAGTACTTC	CASRRWGQSYEQYF
TRBV9	TRBJ2-7	NA	TRBD2	TGTGCCAGCAGCGCAGACGGGACTAGGTTAGACGAGCAGTACTTC	CASSADGTRLDEQYF
TRBV11-2	TRBJ1-4	NA	NA	TGTGCCAGCAGCTTGACGACGGGTTTTAATGAAAAACTGTTTTTT	CASSLTTGFNEKLFF
TRBV2	TRBJ2-7	NA	TRBD1	TGTGCCAGCAGTGAGGGCCCGGGACAGGGGTACGAGCAGTACTTC	CASSEGPGQGYEQYF
TRBV9	TRBJ1-5	NA	NA	TGTGCCAGCAGCGTAGATGGGGCAGGTCAGCCCCAGCATTTT	CASSVDGAGQPQHF